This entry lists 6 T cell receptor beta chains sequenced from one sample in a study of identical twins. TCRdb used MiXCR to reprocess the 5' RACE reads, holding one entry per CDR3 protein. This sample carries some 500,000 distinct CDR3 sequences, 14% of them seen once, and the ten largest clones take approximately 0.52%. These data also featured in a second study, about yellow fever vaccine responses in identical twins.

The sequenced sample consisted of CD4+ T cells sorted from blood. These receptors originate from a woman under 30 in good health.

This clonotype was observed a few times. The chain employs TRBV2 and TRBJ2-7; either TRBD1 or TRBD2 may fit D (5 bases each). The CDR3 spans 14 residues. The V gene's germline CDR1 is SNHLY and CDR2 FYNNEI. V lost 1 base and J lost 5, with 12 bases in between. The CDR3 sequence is CASSEGGLTHEQYF. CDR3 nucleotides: TGTGCCAGCAGTGAAGGGGGGTTGACCCACGAGCAGTACTTC.

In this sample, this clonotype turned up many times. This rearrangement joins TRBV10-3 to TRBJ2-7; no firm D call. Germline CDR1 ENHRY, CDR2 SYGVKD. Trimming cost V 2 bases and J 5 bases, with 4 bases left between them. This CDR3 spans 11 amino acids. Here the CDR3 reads CAISEDHEQYF. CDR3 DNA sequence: TGTGCCATCAGTGAGGATCACGAGCAGTACTTC.

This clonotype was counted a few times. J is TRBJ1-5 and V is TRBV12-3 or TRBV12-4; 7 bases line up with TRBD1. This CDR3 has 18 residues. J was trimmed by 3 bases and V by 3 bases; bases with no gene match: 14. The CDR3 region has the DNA TGTGCCAGCAGTTTTTTGGGAGTAGACAGGGTTTCCAATCAGCCCCAGCATTTT. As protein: CASSFLGVDRVSNQPQHF.

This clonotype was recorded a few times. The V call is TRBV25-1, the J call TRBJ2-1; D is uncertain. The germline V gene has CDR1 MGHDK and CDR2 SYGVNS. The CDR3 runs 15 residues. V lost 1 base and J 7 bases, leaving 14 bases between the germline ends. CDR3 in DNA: TGTGCCAGCAGTGAATTTCTAGGCGCTTGGAATGAGCAGTTCTTC. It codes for CASSEFLGAWNEQFF.

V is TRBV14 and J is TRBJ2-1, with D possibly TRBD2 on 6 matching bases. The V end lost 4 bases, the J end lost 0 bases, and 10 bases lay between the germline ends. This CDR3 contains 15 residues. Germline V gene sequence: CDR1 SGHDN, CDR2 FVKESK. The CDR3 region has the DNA TGTGCCAGCAGCCCGACTAGAAACTCCTACAATGAGCAGTTCTTC. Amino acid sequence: CASSPTRNSYNEQFF.

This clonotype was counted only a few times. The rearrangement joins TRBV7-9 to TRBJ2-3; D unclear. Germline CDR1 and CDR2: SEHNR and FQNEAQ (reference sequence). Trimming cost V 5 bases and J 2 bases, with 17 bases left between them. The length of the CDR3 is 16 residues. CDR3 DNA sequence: TGTGCCAGCAGCCCCACGTTATCGTACGACACAGATACGCAGTATTTT. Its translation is CASSPTLSYDTDTQYF. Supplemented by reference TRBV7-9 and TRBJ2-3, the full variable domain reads DTGVSQNPRHKITKRGQNVTFRCDPISEHNRLYWYRQTLGQGPEFLTYFQNEAQLEKSRLLSDRFSAERPKGSFSTLEIQRTEQGDSAMYLCASSPTLSYDTDTQYFGPGTRLTVL.